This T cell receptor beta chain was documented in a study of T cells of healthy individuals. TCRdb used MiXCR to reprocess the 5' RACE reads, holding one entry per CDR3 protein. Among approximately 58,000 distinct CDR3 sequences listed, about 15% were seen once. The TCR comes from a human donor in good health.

The CDR3, as DNA: TGCAGTGCTAGTAGGGACCCCTACGAGCAGTACTTC. Its protein is CSASRDPYEQYF. The chain carries TRBV20-1 and TRBJ2-7; D is perhaps TRBD1 or TRBD2 (5 bases each). V was pared by 3 bases and J by 2 bases, with 8 bases between. Germline V CDR1 and CDR2: DFQATT, SNEGSKA (reference sequence). There are 12 residues in the CDR3.